The TCR beta chain under discussion was sequenced for a study of T cell changes during pregnancy in multiple sclerosis. The CDR3 consists of 13 residues. Germline-derived CDR1 and CDR2 are SEHNR and FQNEAQ (reference sequence). V lost 2 bases, J lost 6 bases, and 10 bases lay in between. Assay used: immunoSEQ multiplex PCR; TCRdb lists only in-frame clones, some missing. Of around 35,000 clones listed, about 90% were seen once; the top ten hold 4.5% to 5.5%. Sample: CD8+ T cells from peripheral blood mononuclear cells, taken after pregnancy. This chain joins TRBV7-9 and TRBJ1-1; D might be TRBD1 (6 bases). The sequence came from a female donor with multiple sclerosis, enrolled in a pregnancy study. CDR3 loop: CASSLPGAPEAFF. DNA of the CDR3: TGTGCCAGCAGCTTACCAGGGGCCCCTGAAGCTTTCTTT.